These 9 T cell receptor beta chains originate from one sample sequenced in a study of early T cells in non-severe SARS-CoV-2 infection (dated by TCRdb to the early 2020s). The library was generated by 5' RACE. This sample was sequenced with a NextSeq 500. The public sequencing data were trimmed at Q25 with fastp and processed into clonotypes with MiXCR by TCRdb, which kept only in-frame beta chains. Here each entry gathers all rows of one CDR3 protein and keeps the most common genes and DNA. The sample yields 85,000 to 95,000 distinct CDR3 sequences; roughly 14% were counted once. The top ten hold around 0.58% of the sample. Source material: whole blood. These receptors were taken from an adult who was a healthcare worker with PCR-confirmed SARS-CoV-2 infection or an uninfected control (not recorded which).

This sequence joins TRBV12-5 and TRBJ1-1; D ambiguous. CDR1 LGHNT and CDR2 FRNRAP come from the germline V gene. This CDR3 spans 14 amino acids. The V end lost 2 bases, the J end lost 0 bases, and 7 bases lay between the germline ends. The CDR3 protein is CASGLSGVNTEAFF. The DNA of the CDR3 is TGTGCTAGTGGTTTGTCCGGGGTGAACACTGAAGCTTTCTTT.

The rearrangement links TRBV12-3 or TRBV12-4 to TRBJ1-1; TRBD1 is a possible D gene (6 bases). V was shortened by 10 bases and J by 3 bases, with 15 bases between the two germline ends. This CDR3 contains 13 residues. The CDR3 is CATVRGGYTEAFF. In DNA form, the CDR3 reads TGTGCCACTGTCAGGGGAGGGTACACTGAAGCTTTCTTT.

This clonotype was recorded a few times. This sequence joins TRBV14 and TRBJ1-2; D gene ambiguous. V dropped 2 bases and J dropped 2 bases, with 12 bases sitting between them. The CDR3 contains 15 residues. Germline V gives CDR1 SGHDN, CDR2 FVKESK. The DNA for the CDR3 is TGTGCCAGCAGCCAATTGGGCCGGGAGAACTATGGCTACACCTTC. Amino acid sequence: CASSQLGRENYGYTF.

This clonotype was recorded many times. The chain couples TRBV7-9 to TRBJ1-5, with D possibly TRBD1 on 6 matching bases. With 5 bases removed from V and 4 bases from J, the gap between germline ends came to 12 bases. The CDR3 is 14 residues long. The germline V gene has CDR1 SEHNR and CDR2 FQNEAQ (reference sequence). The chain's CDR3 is CASSTGGLNQPQHF. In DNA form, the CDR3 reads TGTGCCAGCAGCACCGGGGGCCTGAATCAGCCCCAGCATTTT.

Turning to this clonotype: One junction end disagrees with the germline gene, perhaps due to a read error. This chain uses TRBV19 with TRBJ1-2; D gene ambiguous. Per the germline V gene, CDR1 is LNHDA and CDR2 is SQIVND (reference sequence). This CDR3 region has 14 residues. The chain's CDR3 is CVSSRTETNYGYTF. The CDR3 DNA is TGTGTCAGTAGTAGAACTGAAACTAACTATGGCTACACCTTC.

In nucleotides, the CDR3 is TGTGCCAGCAGTCATGACAGGGCCCAAGAGACCCAGTACTTC. This encodes CASSHDRAQETQYF. This chain connects TRBV12-3 or TRBV12-4 to TRBJ2-5; 7 positions match TRBD1. Losses at the gene ends were 5 bases for V and 1 base for J; bases not matched to a gene: 4. This CDR3 region has 14 residues.

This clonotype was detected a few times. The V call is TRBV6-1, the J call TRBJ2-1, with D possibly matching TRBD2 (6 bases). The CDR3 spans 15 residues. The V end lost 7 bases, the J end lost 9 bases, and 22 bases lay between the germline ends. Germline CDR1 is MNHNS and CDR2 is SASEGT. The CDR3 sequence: CASKKASVGVGEQFF. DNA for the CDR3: TGTGCCAGCAAGAAGGCTAGCGTCGGGGTCGGTGAGCAGTTCTTC.

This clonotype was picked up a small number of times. The CDR3 DNA sequence: TGTGCCTGGAGTGCACGGAGACAGGGGTCCCTTTATCATGGCTACACCTTC. Protein product: CAWSARRQGSLYHGYTF. The chain uses TRBV30 and TRBJ1-2, with TRBD1 matching over 8 bases. The CDR3 is 17 residues long. The junction had 16 bases not matched to a gene; V was cut back by 1 base and J by 6 bases. Per germline, CDR1 GTSNPN and CDR2 SVGIG (reference sequence).

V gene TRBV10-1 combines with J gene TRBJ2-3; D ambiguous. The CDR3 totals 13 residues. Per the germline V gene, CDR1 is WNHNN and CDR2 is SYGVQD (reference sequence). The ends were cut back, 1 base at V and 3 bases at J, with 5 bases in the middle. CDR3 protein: CASSEYATDTQYF. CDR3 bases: TGCGCCAGCAGTGAGTACGCAACAGATACGCAGTATTTT.